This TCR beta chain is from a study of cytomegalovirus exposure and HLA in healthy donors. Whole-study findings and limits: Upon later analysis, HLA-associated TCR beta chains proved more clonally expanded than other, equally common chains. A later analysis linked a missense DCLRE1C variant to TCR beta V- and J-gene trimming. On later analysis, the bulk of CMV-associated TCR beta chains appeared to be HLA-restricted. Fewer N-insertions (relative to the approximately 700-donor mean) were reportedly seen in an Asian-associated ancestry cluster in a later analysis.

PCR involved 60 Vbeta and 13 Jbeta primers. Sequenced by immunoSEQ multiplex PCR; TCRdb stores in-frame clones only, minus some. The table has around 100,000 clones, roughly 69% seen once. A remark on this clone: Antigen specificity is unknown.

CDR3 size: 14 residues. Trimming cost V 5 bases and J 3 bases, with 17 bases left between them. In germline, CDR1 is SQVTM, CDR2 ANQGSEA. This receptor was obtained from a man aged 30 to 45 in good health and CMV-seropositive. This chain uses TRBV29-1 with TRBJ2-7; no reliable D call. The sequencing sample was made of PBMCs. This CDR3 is CSVLSSQNIYEQYF. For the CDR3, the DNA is TGCAGCGTTTTGAGTAGCCAGAATATCTACGAGCAGTACTTC.